The T cell receptor beta chain described here comes from a study of post-analysis software for immune sequencing data. Looking at the study overall: Disease trajectories encompassed relapsing-remitting, secondary progressive and progressive-relapsing multiple sclerosis. Study-wide results and limits: For normalized Chao1 diversity, multiple sclerosis patients scored significantly lower than controls did. When patients were compared with controls, about five TRBV segments were more frequent, TRBV5-6, TRBV5-1 and TRBV20-1 among them. Pronounced co-clustering by F measure was evident among identically batched samples.

V dropped 7 bases and J dropped 2 bases, with 9 bases sitting between them. Germline CDR1 and CDR2: MNHEY and SVGAGI. The CDR3 is 13 amino acids. Tagging with unique molecular identifiers was a feature of the TCR beta cDNA libraries. The T cell input of roughly 0.95 to 10 million gave about 500,000 cDNA molecules. Each CDR3 protein gets one entry after TCRdb re-called the PCR reads with MiXCR. In the table there are some 800,000 distinct CDR3 sequences, about 45% of which are singletons. This clonotype was detected a few times. As yet, its antigen is unknown. Sequenced: blood. The origin of this receptor is a girl aged 10-17 years with multiple sclerosis. This rearrangement joins TRBV6-5 to TRBJ2-1; D is unclear. In DNA, the CDR3 is TGTGCCAGCATGACGGTGACCTACAATGAGCAGTTCTTC. Translation gives CASMTVTYNEQFF.